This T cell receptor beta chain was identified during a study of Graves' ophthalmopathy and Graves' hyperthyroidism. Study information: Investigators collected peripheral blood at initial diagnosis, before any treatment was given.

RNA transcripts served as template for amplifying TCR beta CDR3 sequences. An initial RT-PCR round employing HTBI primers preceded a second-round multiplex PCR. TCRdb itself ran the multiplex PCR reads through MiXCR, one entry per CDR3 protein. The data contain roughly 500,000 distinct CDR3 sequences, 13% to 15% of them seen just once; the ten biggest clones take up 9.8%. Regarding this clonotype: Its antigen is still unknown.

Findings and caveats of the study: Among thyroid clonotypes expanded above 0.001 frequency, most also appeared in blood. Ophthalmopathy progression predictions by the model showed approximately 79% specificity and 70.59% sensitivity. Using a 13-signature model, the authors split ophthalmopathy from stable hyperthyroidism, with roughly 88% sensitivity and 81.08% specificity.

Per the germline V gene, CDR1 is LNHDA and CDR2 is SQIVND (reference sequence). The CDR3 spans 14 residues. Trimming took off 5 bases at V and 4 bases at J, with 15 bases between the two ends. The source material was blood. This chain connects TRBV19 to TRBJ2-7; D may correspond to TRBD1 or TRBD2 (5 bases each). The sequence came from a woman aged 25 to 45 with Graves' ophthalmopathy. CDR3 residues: CASSAKGEGYEQYF. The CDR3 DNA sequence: TGTGCCAGTAGTGCGAAGGGTGAGGGGTACGAGCAGTACTTC.